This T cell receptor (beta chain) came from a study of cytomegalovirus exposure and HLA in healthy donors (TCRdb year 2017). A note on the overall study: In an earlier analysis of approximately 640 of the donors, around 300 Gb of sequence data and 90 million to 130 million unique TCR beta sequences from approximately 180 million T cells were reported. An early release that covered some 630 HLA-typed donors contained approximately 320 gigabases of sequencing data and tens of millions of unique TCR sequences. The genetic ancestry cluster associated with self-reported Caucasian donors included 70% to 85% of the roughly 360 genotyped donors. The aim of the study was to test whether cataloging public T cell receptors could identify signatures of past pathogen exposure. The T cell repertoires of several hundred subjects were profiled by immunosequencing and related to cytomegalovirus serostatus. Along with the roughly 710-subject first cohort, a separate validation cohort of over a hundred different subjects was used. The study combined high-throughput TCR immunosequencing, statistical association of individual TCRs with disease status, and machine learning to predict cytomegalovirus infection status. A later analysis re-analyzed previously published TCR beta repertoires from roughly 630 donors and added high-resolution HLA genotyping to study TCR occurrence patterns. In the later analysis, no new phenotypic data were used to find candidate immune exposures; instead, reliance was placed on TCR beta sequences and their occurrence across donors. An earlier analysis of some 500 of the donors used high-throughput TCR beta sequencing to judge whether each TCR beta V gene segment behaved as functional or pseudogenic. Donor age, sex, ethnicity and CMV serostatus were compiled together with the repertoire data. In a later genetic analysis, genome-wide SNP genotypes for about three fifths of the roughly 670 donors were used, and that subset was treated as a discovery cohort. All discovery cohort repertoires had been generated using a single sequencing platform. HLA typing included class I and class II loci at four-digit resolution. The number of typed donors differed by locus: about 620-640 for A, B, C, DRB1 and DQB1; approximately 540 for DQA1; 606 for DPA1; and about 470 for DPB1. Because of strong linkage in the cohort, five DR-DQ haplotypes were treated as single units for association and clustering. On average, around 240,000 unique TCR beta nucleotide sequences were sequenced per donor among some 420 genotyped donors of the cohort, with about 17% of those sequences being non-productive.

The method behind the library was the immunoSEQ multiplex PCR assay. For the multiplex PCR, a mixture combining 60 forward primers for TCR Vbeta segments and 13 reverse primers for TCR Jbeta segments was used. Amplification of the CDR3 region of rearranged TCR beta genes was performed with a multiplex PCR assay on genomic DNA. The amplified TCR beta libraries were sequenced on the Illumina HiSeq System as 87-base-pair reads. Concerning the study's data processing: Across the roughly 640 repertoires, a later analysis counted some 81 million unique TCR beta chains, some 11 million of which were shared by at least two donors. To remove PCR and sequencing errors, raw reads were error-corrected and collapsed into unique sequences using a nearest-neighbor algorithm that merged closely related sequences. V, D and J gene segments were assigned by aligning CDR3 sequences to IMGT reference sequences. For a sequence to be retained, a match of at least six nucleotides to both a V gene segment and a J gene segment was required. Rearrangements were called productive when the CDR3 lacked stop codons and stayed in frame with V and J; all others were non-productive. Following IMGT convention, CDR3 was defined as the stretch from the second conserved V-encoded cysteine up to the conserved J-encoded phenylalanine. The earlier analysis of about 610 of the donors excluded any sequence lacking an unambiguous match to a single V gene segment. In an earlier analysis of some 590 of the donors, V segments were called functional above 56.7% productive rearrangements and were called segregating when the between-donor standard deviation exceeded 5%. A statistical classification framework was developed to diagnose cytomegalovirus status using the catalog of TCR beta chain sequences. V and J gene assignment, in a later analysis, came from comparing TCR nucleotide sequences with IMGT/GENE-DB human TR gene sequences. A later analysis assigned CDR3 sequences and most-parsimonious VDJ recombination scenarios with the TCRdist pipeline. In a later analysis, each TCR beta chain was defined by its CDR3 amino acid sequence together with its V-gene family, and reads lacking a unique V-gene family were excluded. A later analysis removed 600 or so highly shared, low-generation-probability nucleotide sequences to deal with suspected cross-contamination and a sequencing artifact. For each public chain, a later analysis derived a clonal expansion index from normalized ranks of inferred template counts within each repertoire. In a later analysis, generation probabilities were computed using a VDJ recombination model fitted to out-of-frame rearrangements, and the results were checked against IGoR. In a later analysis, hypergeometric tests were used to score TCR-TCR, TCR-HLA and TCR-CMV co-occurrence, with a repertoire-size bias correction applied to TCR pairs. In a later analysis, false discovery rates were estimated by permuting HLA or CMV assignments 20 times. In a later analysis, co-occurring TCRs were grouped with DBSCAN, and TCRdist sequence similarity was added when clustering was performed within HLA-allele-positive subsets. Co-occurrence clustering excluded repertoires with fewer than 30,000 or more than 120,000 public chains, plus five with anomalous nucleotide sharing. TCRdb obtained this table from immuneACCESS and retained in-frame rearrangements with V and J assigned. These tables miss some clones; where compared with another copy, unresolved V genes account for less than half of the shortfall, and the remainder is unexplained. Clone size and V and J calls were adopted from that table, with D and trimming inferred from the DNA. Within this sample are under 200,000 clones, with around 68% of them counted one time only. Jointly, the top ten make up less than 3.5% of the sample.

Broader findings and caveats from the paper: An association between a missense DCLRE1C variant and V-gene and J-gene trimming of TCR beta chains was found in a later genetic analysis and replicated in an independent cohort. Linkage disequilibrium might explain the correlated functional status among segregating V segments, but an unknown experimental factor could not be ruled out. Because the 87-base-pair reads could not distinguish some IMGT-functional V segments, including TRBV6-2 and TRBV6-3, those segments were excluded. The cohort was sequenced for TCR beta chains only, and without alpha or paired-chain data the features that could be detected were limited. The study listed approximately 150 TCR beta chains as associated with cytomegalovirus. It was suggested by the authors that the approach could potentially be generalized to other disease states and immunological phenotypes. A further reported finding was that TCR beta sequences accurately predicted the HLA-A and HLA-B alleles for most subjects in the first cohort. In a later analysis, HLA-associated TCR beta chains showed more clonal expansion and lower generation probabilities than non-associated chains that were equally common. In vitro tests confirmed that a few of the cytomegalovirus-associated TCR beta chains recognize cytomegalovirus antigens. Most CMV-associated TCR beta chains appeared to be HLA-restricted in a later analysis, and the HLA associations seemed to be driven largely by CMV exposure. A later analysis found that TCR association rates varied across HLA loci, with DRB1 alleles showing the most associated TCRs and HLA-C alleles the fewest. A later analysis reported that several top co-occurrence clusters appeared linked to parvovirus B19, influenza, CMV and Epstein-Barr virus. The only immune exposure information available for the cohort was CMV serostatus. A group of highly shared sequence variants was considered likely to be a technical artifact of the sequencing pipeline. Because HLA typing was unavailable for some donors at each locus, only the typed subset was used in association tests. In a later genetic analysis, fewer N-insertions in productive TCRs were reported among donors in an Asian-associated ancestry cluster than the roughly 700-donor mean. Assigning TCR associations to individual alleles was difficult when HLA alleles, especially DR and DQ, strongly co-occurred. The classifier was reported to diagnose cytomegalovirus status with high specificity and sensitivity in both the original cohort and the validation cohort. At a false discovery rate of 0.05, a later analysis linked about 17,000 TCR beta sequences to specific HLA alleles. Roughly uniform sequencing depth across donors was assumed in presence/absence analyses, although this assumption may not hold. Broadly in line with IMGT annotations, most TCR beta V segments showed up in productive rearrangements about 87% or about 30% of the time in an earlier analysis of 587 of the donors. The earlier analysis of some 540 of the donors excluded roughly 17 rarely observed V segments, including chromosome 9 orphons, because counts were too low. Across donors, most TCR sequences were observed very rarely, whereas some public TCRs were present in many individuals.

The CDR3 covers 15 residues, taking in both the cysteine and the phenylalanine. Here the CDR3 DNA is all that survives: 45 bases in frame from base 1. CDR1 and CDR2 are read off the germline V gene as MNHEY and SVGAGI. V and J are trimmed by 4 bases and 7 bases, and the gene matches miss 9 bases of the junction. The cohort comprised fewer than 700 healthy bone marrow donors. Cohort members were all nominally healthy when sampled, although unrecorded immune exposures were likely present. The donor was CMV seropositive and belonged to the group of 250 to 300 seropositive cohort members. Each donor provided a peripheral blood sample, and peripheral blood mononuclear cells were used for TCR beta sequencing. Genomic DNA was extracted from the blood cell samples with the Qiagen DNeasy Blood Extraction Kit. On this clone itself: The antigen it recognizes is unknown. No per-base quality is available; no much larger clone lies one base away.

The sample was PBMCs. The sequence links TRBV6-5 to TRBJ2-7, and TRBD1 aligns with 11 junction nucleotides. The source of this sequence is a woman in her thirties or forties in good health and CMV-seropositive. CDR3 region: CASSSNGQGAGEQYF. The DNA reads TGTGCCAGCAGTTCAAATGGACAGGGGGCGGGAGAGCAGTACTTC.